This T cell receptor beta chain was identified during a study of tumor and adjacent non-tumor tissue in lung cancer. Study results and caveats: Normal lung showed higher cumulative top 100 clone frequency than tumor.

Looked up from germline, CDR1 is SGHNT and CDR2 is YYREEE (reference sequence). This CDR3 contains 14 residues. TCRbeta libraries were built with three rounds of nested PCR, modified from ARM-PCR. In TCRdb, the multiplex PCR reads were re-called with MiXCR into one record per CDR3 protein. Of about 80,000 distinct CDR3 sequences in the sample, 65% to 75% were seen once. This sample's RNA came from whole unsorted tissue. As for this clonotype: Its antigen remains unknown. Relative to the germline gene, one junction end is altered; a read error may explain this.

The TCR was taken from a woman aged 70-85 years with non-small cell lung cancer. The material sequenced was lung tumor tissue. The chain employs TRBV5-4 and TRBJ1-2, with 7 bases identical to TRBD1. The CDR3 nucleotides are TGTGCTAGCAGCATGACAGGGTGGGACTATGGCCACACCTTC. This gives the protein CASSMTGWDYGHTF.